The rows below give T cell receptor beta chains drawn from one sample of a study of OX40 agonist ivuxolimab in advanced cancers. Method: immunoSEQ multiplex PCR; TCRdb's copy keeps in-frame clones and lacks some. The profile shows some 70,000 clones, about nine tenths of them singletons. The material sequenced was CD4+ or CD8+ T cells sorted from blood, taken in a trial of the OX40 agonist ivuxolimab. The receptors were gathered from an adult with an advanced solid tumor such as melanoma, head and neck, liver or kidney cancer. The CDR3 runs from the conserved cysteine through the conserved F or W. Fields, in order: clone size, J gene, V gene, D gene, CDR3 protein, CDR3 DNA. D genes are given only for firm matches. The size of a clone is reported for some rows only, either as once, few or many, or as a class for expanded clones.

clone size: -; J gene: TRBJ1-4; V gene: TRBV30; D gene: -; CDR3 protein: CAWSVLQGQDEKLFF; CDR3 DNA: TGTGCCTGGAGTGTACTTCAGGGGCAGGACGAAAAACTGTTTTTT
clone size: -; J gene: TRBJ1-1; V gene: TRBV6-1; D gene: -; CDR3 protein: CASRLQGGTNTEAFF; CDR3 DNA: TGTGCCAGCAGGCTACAGGGCGGCACGAACACTGAAGCTTTCTTT
clone size: -; J gene: TRBJ2-7; V gene: TRBV5-1; D gene: -; CDR3 protein: CASSLGQDTTYEQYF; CDR3 DNA: TGCGCCAGCAGCTTGGGTCAGGACACGACCTACGAGCAGTACTTC
clone size: once; J gene: TRBJ2-3; V gene: TRBV20-1; D gene: -; CDR3 protein: CSASRLDTQYF; CDR3 DNA: TGCAGTGCTAGCAGACTAGATACGCAGTATTTT
clone size: -; J gene: TRBJ1-2; V gene: TRBV6-1; D gene: -; CDR3 protein: CASTPGLSYGYTF; CDR3 DNA: TGTGCCAGCACCCCAGGGCTCAGCTATGGCTACACCTTC
clone size: -; J gene: TRBJ1-2; V gene: TRBV18; D gene: -; CDR3 protein: CASSPLGYGYTF; CDR3 DNA: TGTGCCAGCTCGCCCTTAGGGTATGGCTACACCTTC
clone size: -; J gene: TRBJ1-5; V gene: TRBV19; D gene: -; CDR3 protein: CASSMKETGQPQHF; CDR3 DNA: TGTGCCAGTAGTATGAAGGAAACCGGTCAGCCCCAGCATTTT
clone size: -; J gene: TRBJ2-7; V gene: TRBV5-1; D gene: TRBD1; CDR3 protein: CASSTRTGGKGEQYF; CDR3 DNA: TGCGCCAGCAGCACCAGGACAGGGGGGAAGGGCGAGCAGTACTTC
clone size: -; J gene: TRBJ1-1; V gene: TRBV6-4; D gene: -; CDR3 protein: CASSDSPGPVYAFF; CDR3 DNA: TGTGCCAGCAGTGACTCGCCGGGCCCGGTTTATGCTTTCTTT
clone size: -; J gene: TRBJ2-1; V gene: TRBV6-5; D gene: -; CDR3 protein: CASTSPANNEQFF; CDR3 DNA: TGTGCCAGCACCTCCCCGGCGAACAATGAGCAGTTCTTC
clone size: -; J gene: TRBJ1-6; V gene: TRBV2; D gene: -; CDR3 protein: CASSRDISTLNSPLHF; CDR3 DNA: TGTGCCAGCAGTCGGGACATAAGCACCCTTAATTCACCCCTCCACTTT
clone size: -; J gene: TRBJ2-5; V gene: TRBV5-1; D gene: -; CDR3 protein: CASSLGRGETQYF; CDR3 DNA: TGCGCCAGCAGCTTGGGGCGGGGTGAGACCCAGTACTTC
clone size: -; J gene: TRBJ1-3; V gene: TRBV4-1; D gene: -; CDR3 protein: CASSQDRLISGNTIYF; CDR3 DNA: TGCGCCAGCAGCCAAGACAGGCTCATCTCTGGAAACACCATATATTTT
clone size: -; J gene: TRBJ1-4; V gene: TRBV25-1; D gene: -; CDR3 protein: CASSEYEGGREKLFF; CDR3 DNA: TGTGCCAGCAGTGAATATGAAGGTGGTCGTGAAAAACTGTTTTTT
clone size: -; J gene: TRBJ2-1; V gene: TRBV27; D gene: TRBD2; CDR3 protein: CASSFRGQLAGGYNEQFF; CDR3 DNA: TGTGCCAGCAGTTTTCGCGGACAGTTAGCGGGGGGCTACAATGAGCAGTTCTTC
clone size: -; J gene: TRBJ2-7; V gene: TRBV6-1; D gene: -; CDR3 protein: CASSPGPKGYF; CDR3 DNA: TGTGCCAGCAGCCCGGGCCCGAAGGGGTACTTC
clone size: -; J gene: TRBJ2-7; V gene: TRBV7-8; D gene: -; CDR3 protein: CASSLRYEQYF; CDR3 DNA: TGTGCCAGCAGCCTGAGGTACGAGCAGTACTTC
clone size: -; J gene: TRBJ2-3; V gene: TRBV5-4; D gene: TRBD1; CDR3 protein: CASSFGDRGRGDTQYF; CDR3 DNA: TGTGCCAGCAGCTTTGGGGACAGGGGTCGGGGAGATACGCAGTATTTT
clone size: -; J gene: TRBJ1-5; V gene: TRBV15; D gene: -; CDR3 protein: CATSRANQPQHF; CDR3 DNA: TGTGCCACCAGCAGAGCGAATCAGCCCCAGCATTTT
clone size: -; J gene: TRBJ1-3; V gene: TRBV4-2; D gene: -; CDR3 protein: CASSQGGAAGNTIYF; CDR3 DNA: TGTGCCAGCAGCCAGGGGGGCGCCGCTGGAAACACCATATATTTT
clone size: -; J gene: TRBJ1-5; V gene: TRBV5-8; D gene: -; CDR3 protein: CASSPRRGALSSNQPQHF; CDR3 DNA: TGTGCCAGCAGCCCCCGTCGCGGAGCCTTGAGTAGCAATCAGCCCCAGCATTTT
clone size: -; J gene: TRBJ2-7; V gene: TRBV7-9; D gene: TRBD1; CDR3 protein: CASSTGTVPYEQYF; CDR3 DNA: TGTGCCAGCAGCACAGGGACAGTTCCCTACGAGCAGTACTTC
clone size: -; J gene: TRBJ2-2; V gene: TRBV10-3; D gene: TRBD1; CDR3 protein: CAIGTGAGELFF; CDR3 DNA: TGTGCCATCGGGACAGGGGCCGGGGAGCTGTTTTTT
clone size: -; J gene: TRBJ2-2; V gene: TRBV7-9; D gene: -; CDR3 protein: CASSLVRPTKGTGELFF; CDR3 DNA: TGTGCCAGCAGCTTAGTACGACCCACGAAGGGGACCGGGGAGCTGTTTTTT
clone size: -; J gene: TRBJ1-5; V gene: TRBV5-1; D gene: TRBD1; CDR3 protein: CASSPGTGGNQPQHF; CDR3 DNA: TGCGCCAGCAGCCCCGGGACAGGGGGCAATCAGCCCCAGCATTTT
clone size: -; J gene: TRBJ1-2; V gene: TRBV20-1; D gene: -; CDR3 protein: CSARGYTF; CDR3 DNA: TGCAGTGCCCGTGGCTACACCTTC
clone size: -; J gene: TRBJ2-3; V gene: TRBV7-8; D gene: TRBD2; CDR3 protein: CASSEGLAGGDTQYF; CDR3 DNA: TGTGCCAGCAGCGAGGGACTAGCGGGGGGAGATACGCAGTATTTT
clone size: -; J gene: TRBJ1-5; V gene: TRBV6-5; D gene: -; CDR3 protein: CASTGRENQPQHF; CDR3 DNA: TGTGCCAGTACAGGGCGTGAAAATCAGCCCCAGCATTTT
clone size: once; J gene: TRBJ1-4; V gene: TRBV29-1; D gene: TRBD1; CDR3 protein: CSVEVTGGEKLFF; CDR3 DNA: TGCAGCGTTGAAGTGACAGGGGGTGAAAAACTGTTTTTT
clone size: -; J gene: TRBJ1-1; V gene: TRBV5-1; D gene: -; CDR3 protein: CASSPQDGKKNTEAFF; CDR3 DNA: TGCGCCAGCAGCCCCCAGGACGGGAAGAAGAACACTGAAGCTTTCTTT
clone size: -; J gene: TRBJ2-3; V gene: TRBV7-9; D gene: TRBD1; CDR3 protein: CASSNRGSTDTQYF; CDR3 DNA: TGTGCCAGCAGCAACAGGGGCAGCACAGATACGCAGTATTTT
clone size: once; J gene: TRBJ2-7; V gene: TRBV7-8; D gene: -; CDR3 protein: CASSGGSYEQYF; CDR3 DNA: TGTGCCAGCAGCGGGGGTTCCTACGAGCAGTACTTC
clone size: -; J gene: TRBJ1-5; V gene: TRBV30; D gene: -; CDR3 protein: CAWSVRGSGPQHF; CDR3 DNA: TGTGCCTGGAGTGTACGTGGCTCGGGGCCCCAGCATTTT
clone size: -; J gene: TRBJ1-4; V gene: TRBV29-1; D gene: -; CDR3 protein: CSVRDAQNEKLFF; CDR3 DNA: TGCAGCGTACGGGACGCCCAAAATGAAAAACTGTTTTTT
clone size: -; J gene: TRBJ2-2; V gene: TRBV5-6; D gene: -; CDR3 protein: CASSLVKRNTGELFF; CDR3 DNA: TGTGCCAGCAGCTTGGTGAAGCGGAACACCGGGGAGCTGTTTTTT
clone size: -; J gene: TRBJ2-7; V gene: TRBV7-2; D gene: -; CDR3 protein: CASSSRGHYEQYF; CDR3 DNA: TGTGCCAGCAGCTCCAGGGGTCACTACGAGCAGTACTTC
clone size: -; J gene: TRBJ2-5; V gene: TRBV4-2; D gene: TRBD2; CDR3 protein: CASSQTSGAGGETQYF; CDR3 DNA: TGTGCCAGCAGCCAAACTAGCGGGGCGGGTGGGGAGACCCAGTACTTC
clone size: -; J gene: TRBJ2-7; V gene: TRBV5-4; D gene: -; CDR3 protein: CASSTGHYYEQYF; CDR3 DNA: TGTGCCAGCAGCACGGGACACTACTACGAGCAGTACTTC
clone size: -; J gene: TRBJ2-3; V gene: TRBV5-1; D gene: -; CDR3 protein: CASSLTQGLSDTQYF; CDR3 DNA: TGCGCCAGCAGCCTCACACAGGGTTTGAGTGATACGCAGTATTTT
clone size: -; J gene: TRBJ2-3; V gene: TRBV5-1; D gene: TRBD1; CDR3 protein: CASSVRTGRDTQYF; CDR3 DNA: TGCGCCAGCAGCGTTAGGACAGGGAGAGATACGCAGTATTTT
clone size: -; J gene: TRBJ2-5; V gene: TRBV5-6; D gene: TRBD1; CDR3 protein: CASSSGTGSRETQYF; CDR3 DNA: TGTGCCAGCAGCTCCGGGACAGGGAGTCGAGAGACCCAGTACTTC
clone size: -; J gene: TRBJ1-5; V gene: TRBV2; D gene: TRBD1; CDR3 protein: CASSESRGRGQPQHF; CDR3 DNA: TGTGCCAGCAGTGAATCCAGGGGGCGAGGACAGCCCCAGCATTTT
clone size: -; J gene: TRBJ2-5; V gene: TRBV4-1; D gene: -; CDR3 protein: CASSQAGGGRPETQYF; CDR3 DNA: TGCGCCAGCAGCCAAGCTGGAGGGGGCCGGCCGGAGACCCAGTACTTC
clone size: -; J gene: TRBJ1-2; V gene: TRBV30; D gene: -; CDR3 protein: CAFGANYGYTF; CDR3 DNA: TGTGCCTTCGGGGCTAACTATGGCTACACCTTC
clone size: few; J gene: TRBJ1-2; V gene: TRBV19; D gene: -; CDR3 protein: CASSTSRGVGGYTF; CDR3 DNA: TGTGCCAGTAGTACTTCCCGGGGCGTCGGCGGCTACACCTTC
clone size: -; J gene: TRBJ2-1; V gene: TRBV6-6; D gene: TRBD2; CDR3 protein: CASSQGAGGPRPQQFF; CDR3 DNA: TGTGCCAGCAGCCAAGGGGCGGGGGGGCCTCGTCCGCAACAGTTCTTC